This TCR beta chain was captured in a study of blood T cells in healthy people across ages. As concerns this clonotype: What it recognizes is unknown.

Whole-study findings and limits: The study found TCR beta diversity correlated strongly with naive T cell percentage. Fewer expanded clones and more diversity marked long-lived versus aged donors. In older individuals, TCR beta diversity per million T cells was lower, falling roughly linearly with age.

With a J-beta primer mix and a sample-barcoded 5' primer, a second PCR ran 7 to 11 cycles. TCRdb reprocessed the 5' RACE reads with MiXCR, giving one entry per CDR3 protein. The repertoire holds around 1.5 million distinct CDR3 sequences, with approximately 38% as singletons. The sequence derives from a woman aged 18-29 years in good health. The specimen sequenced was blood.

CDR3 nucleotide sequence: TGTGCCAGCAGCCGTGGAGGGGGCGCCGATCAGCCCCAGCATTTT. Its protein product is CASSRGGGADQPQHF. V gene TRBV6-5 combines with J gene TRBJ1-5; TRBD1 aligns across 7 bases. This CDR3 is built from 15 residues. V trimming: 6 bases; J trimming: 5 bases; junction bases outside the gene matches: 10. Germline assignment: CDR1 MNHEY and CDR2 SVGAGI.